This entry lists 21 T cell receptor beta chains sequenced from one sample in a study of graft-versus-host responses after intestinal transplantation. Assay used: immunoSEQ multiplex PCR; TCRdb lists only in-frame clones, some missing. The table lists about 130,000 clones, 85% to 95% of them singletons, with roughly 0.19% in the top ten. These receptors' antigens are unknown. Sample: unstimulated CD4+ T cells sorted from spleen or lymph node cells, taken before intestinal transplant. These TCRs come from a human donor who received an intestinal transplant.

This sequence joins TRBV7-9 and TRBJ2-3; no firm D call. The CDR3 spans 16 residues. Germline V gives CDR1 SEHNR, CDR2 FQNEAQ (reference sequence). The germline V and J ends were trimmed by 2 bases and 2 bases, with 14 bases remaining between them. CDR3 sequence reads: CASSLMTQKSTDTQYF. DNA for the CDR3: TGTGCCAGCAGCTTAATGACCCAGAAATCCACAGATACGCAGTATTTT.

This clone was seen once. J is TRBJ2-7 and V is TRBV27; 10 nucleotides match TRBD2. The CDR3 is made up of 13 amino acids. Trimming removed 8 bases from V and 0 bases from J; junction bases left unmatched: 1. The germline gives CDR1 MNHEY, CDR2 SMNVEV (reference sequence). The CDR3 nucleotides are TGTGCCAGCCTAGCGGGGGTCTCCTACGAGCAGTACTTC. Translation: CASLAGVSYEQYF.

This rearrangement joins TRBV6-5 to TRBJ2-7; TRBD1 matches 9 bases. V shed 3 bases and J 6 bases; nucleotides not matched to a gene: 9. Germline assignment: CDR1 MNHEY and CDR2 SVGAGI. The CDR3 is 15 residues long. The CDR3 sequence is CASSYLTGGSAEQYF. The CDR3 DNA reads TGTGCCAGCAGTTATCTGACAGGGGGATCTGCCGAGCAGTACTTC.

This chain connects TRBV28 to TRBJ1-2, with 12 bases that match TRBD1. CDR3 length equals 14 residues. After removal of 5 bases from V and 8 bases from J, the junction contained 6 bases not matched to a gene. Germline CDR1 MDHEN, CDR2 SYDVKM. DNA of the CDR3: TGTGCCAGCAGTCCCGGGACAGGGGGCGGGGGCTACACCTTC. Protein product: CASSPGTGGGGYTF.

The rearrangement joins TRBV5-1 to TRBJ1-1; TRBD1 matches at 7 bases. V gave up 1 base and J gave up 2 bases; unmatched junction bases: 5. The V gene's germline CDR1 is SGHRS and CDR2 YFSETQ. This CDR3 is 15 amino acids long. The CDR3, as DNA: TGCGCCAGCAGCTTGATCCCAGGGGGAAACACTGAAGCTTTCTTT. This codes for CASSLIPGGNTEAFF.

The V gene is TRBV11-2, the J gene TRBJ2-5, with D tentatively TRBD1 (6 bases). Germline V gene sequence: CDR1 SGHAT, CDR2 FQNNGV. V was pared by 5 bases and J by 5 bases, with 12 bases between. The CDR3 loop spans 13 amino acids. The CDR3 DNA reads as TGTGCCAGCAGCCGGCAGGGGTTGGAGACCCAGTACTTC. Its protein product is CASSRQGLETQYF.

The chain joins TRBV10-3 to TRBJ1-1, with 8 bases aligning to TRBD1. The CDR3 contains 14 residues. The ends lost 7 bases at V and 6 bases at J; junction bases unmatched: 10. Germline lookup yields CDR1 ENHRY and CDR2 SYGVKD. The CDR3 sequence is CAITADRVMAEAFF. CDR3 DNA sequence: TGTGCCATCACAGCGGACAGGGTAATGGCTGAAGCTTTCTTT.

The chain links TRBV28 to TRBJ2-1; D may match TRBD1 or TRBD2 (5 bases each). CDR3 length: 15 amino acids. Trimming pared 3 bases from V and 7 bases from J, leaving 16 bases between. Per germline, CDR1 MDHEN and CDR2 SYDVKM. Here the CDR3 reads CASSFVPSRENEQFF. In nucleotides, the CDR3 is TGTGCCAGCAGTTTCGTCCCTAGCAGGGAGAATGAGCAGTTCTTC. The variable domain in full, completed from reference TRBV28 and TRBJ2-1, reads DVKVTQSSRYLVKRTGEKVFLECVQDMDHENMFWYRQDPGLGLRLIYFSYDVKMKEKGDIPEGYSVSREKKERFSLILESASTNQTSMYLCASSFVPSRENEQFFGPGTRLTVL.

The DNA of the CDR3 is TGTGCCAGCCGGTCAGGGAAATACGAAAAACTGTTTTTT. It encodes CASRSGKYEKLFF. This chain uses TRBV6-1 with TRBJ1-4; the D gene is possibly TRBD1 (5 bases). V was cut by 8 bases and J by 8 bases, with 15 bases left in between. CDR1 MNHNS and CDR2 SASEGT come from the germline V gene. This CDR3 has 13 amino acids.

This chain's CDR3 is CASSLLGGNTIYF. CDR3 nucleotides: TGTGCCAGCAGTCTCTTGGGCGGAAACACCATATATTTT. The chain employs TRBV28 and TRBJ1-3, with unresolved D. CDR3 length: 13 residues. Germline values: CDR1 MDHEN, CDR2 SYDVKM. V was pared by 5 bases and J by 4 bases, with 9 bases between.

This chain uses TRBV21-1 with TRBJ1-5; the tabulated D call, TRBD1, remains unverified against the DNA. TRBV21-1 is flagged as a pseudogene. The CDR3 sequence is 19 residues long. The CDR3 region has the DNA TGTGCCAGCAGCAAAGGGATCAGGGGGAGGCTTAATAGCAATCAGCCCCAGCATTTT. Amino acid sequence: CASSKGIRGRLNSNQPQHF.

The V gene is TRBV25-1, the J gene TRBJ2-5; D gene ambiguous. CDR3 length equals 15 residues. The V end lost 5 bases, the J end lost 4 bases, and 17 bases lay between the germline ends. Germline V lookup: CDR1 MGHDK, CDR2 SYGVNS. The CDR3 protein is CASSSLVFSGETQYF. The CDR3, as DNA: TGTGCCAGCAGTAGCCTGGTATTCTCGGGAGAGACCCAGTACTTC.

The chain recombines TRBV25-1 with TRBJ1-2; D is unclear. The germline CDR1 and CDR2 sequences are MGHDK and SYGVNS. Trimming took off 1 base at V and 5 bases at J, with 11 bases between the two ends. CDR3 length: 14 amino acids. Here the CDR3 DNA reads TGTGCCAGCAGTGAATTGAGCAGCTCATATGGCTACACCTTC. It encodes CASSELSSSYGYTF.

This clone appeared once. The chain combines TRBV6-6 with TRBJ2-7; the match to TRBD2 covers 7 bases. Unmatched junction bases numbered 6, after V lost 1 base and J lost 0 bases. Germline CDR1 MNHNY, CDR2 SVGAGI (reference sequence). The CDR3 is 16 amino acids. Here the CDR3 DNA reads TGTGCCAGCAGTTACTGGTCTAGCGGAAGCTCCTACGAGCAGTACTTC. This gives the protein CASSYWSSGSSYEQYF.

DNA for the CDR3: TGTGCCAGCTCACCACGCCCAGGCGAGCAGTACTTC. It codes for CASSPRPGEQYF. The chain has TRBV18 and TRBJ2-7, with unresolved D. The V end lost 1 base, the J end lost 6 bases, and 7 bases lay between the germline ends. CDR3 size: 12 residues. CDR1 KGHSH and CDR2 LQKENI come from the germline V gene.

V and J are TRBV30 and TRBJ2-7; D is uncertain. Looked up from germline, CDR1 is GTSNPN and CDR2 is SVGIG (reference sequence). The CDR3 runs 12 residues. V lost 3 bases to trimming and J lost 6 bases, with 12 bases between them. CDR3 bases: TGTGCCTGGAGCGACCGGACGGGCGAGCAGTACTTC. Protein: CAWSDRTGEQYF.

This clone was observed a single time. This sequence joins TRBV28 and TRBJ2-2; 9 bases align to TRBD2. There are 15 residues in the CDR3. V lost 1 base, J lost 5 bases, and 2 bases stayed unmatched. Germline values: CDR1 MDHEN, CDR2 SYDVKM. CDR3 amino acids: CASSLSAGGTGELFF. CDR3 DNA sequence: TGTGCCAGCAGTTTATCAGCGGGAGGAACCGGGGAGCTGTTTTTT. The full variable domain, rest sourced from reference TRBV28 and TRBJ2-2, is DVKVTQSSRYLVKRTGEKVFLECVQDMDHENMFWYRQDPGLGLRLIYFSYDVKMKEKGDIPEGYSVSREKKERFSLILESASTNQTSMYLCASSLSAGGTGELFFGEGSRLTVL.

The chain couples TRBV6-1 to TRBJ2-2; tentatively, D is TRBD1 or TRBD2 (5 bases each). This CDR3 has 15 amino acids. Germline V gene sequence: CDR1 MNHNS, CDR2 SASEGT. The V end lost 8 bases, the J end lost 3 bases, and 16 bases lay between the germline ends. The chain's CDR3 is CASEKRRGYTGELFF. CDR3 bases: TGTGCCAGCGAGAAGCGTCGGGGCTACACCGGGGAGCTGTTTTTT.

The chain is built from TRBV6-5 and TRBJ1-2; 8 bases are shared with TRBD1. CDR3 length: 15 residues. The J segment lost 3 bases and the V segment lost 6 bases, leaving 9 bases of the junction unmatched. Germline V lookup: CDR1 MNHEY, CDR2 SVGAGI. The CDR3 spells CASSFNYRGYYGYTF. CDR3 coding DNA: TGTGCCAGCAGCTTCAACTACAGGGGGTACTATGGCTACACCTTC.

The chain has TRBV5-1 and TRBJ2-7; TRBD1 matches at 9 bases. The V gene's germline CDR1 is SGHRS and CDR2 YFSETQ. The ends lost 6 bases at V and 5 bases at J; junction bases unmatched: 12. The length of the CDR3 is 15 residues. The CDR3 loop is CASTLQGAEVNEQYF. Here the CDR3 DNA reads TGCGCCAGCACGTTACAGGGGGCTGAAGTGAACGAGCAGTACTTC.

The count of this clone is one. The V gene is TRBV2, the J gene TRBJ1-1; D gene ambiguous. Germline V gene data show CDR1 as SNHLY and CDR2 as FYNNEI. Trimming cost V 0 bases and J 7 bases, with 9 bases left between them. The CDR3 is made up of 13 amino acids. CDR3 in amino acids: CASSEARRGEAFF. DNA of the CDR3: TGTGCCAGCAGTGAAGCGCGGCGTGGTGAAGCTTTCTTT.